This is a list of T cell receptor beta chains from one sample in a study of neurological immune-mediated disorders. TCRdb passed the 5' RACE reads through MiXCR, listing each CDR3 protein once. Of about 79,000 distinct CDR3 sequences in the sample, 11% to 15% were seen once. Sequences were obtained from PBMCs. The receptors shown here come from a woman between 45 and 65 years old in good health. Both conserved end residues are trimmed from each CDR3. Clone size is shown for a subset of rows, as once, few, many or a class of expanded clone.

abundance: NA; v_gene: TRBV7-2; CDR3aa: ASSPPGQGNRPQH
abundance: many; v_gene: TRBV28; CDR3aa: ASSPTGYHNSPLH
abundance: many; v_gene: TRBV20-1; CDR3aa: SARTGNSGNTIY
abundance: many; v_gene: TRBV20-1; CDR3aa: SATVTGVPYEQY
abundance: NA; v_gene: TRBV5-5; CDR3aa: ANSPTRGQSYNEQF
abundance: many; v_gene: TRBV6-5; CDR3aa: ASSPDGRNAGELF
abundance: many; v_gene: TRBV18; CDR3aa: ASSPRLSEQY
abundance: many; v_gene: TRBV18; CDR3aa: ASSLVPGDGYT
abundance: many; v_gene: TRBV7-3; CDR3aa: ASSSTDRDYT
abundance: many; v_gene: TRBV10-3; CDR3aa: AISPKQGISDNEQF
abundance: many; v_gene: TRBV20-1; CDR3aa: SARDAGGTNTEAF
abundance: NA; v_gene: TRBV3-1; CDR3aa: ASSQEWGLAASSYEQY
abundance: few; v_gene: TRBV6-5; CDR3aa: ASSSSGTSTQY
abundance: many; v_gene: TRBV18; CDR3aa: ASSPVRGDQETQY
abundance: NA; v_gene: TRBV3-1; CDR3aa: ASSRELRSDTQY
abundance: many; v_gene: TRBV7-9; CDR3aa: ASSPGGLFSYNEQF
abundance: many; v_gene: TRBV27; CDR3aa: ASSTWGRGEQY
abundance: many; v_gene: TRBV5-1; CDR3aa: ASTGQGSTEAF
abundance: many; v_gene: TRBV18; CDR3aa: ASSPPVAGETQY
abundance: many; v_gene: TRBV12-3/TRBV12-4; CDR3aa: ASSLSGDSNQPQH
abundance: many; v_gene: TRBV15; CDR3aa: ATSSGQGSNQPQH
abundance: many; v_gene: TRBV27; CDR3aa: ASSLVMGSWGNEKLF
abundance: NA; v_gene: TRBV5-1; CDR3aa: ASSSTRTGGDEQF
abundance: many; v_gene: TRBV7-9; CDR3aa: ASSHNEQF